These 8 T cell receptor beta chains came from one sample sequenced in a study of blood T cells in healthy people across ages. A second PCR of about 7 to 12 cycles used a sample-barcoded 5' primer and a J-beta primer mix. TCRdb called the 5' RACE reads again in MiXCR, with one record for every CDR3 protein. The data show about 560,000 distinct CDR3 sequences, about 29% seen once. The same specimen was also included in a second study, on T cells of mothers and their children.

The sequenced sample was blood. The receptors stem from a boy aged 2 to 10 in good health.

This clonotype was seen only a few times. CDR3: CASSWTGGRYEQYF. Here the CDR3 DNA reads TGTGCCAGCAGCTGGACAGGGGGCAGGTACGAGCAGTACTTC. The chain carries TRBV14 and TRBJ2-7, with TRBD1 matching over 11 bases. This CDR3 has 14 residues. Germline V lookup: CDR1 SGHDN, CDR2 FVKESK. The ends lost 5 bases at V and 4 bases at J; junction bases unmatched: 4.

This clonotype was counted a few times. V usage is TRBV3-1 and J usage is TRBJ2-5, with D possibly being TRBD1 (6 bases). Germline lookup yields CDR1 LGHDT and CDR2 YNNKEL (reference sequence). This CDR3 is 14 amino acids long. V lost 2 bases, J lost 4 bases, and 11 bases lay in between. The CDR3 DNA follows: TGTGCCAGCAGCCAAACTACAGGGATAGAGACCCAGTACTTC. Translated, it gives CASSQTTGIETQYF.

The J gene is TRBJ1-4, the V gene TRBV4-1; D is undetermined. Germline CDR1 reads MGHRA; CDR2 reads YSYEKL. The CDR3 length is 16 residues. V lost 1 base, J lost 7 bases, and 16 bases lay in between. This CDR3 is CASSQATIPQGEKLFF. As DNA, the CDR3 is TGCGCCAGCAGCCAAGCGACAATACCGCAAGGTGAAAAACTGTTTTTT.

The gene calls are TRBV5-1 and TRBJ2-5; 8 nucleotides line up with TRBD2. V lost 1 base and J lost 8; bases outside the gene matches: 13. The V gene's germline CDR1 is SGHRS and CDR2 YFSETQ. The CDR3 totals 16 residues. The CDR3 DNA sequence: TGCGCCAGCAGCTTGTCGCTAGGACTAGCCTCTAGAACCCAGTACTTC. Encoded protein: CASSLSLGLASRTQYF. The full variable domain, in which reference TRBV5-1 and TRBJ2-5 provide the parts outside the CDR3, is KAGVTQTPRYLIKTRGQQVTLSCSPISGHRSVSWYQQTPGQGLQFLFEYFSETQRNKGNFPGRFSGRQFSNSRSEMNVSTLELGDSALYLCASSLSLGLASRTQYFGPGTRLLVL.

This chain uses TRBV7-2 with TRBJ2-5, with D maybe TRBD2 (6 bases). The CDR3 has 15 amino acids. Trimming took off 6 bases at V and 5 bases at J, with 19 bases between the two ends. Germline assignment: CDR1 SGHTA and CDR2 FQGNSA. CDR3 protein: CASSYVTGVGETQYF. In nucleotides, the CDR3 is TGTGCCAGCAGTTACGTAACGGGGGTTGGGGAGACCCAGTACTTC.

The V call is TRBV12-3 or TRBV12-4, the J call TRBJ2-2, with D possibly being TRBD2 (7 bases). The CDR3 is 15 amino acids. Trimming pared 3 bases from V and 7 bases from J, leaving 15 bases between. CDR3 region: CASSFDGGRGGELFF. CDR3 bases: TGTGCCAGCAGTTTTGACGGGGGGCGTGGCGGGGAGCTGTTTTTT.

This clonotype was counted only a few times. The chain couples TRBV13 to TRBJ2-7; D is perhaps TRBD1 or TRBD2 (5 bases each). Trimming cost V 5 bases and J 2 bases, with 16 bases left between them. The germline CDR1 and CDR2 sequences are PRHDT and FYEKMQ (reference sequence). The CDR3 runs 15 residues. CDR3: CASSRAVQGPYEQYF. CDR3 nucleotides: TGTGCCAGCAGCCGAGCGGTCCAGGGCCCCTACGAGCAGTACTTC. The full variable domain, its missing parts supplied by reference TRBV13 and TRBJ2-7, is AAGVIQSPRHLIKEKRETATLKCYPIPRHDTVYWYQQGPGQDPQFLISFYEKMQSDKGSIPDRFSAQQFSDYHSELNMSSLELGDSALYFCASSRAVQGPYEQYFGPGTRLTVT.

Ten or more counts support this clonotype. The chain carries TRBV9 and TRBJ2-5; D is perhaps TRBD1 or TRBD2 (5 bases each). Germline CDR1 reads SGDLS; CDR2 reads YYNGEE. The V end was cut by 0 bases, the J end by 5 bases, with 14 bases between. CDR3 length: 15 amino acids. The CDR3 loop reads CASSVAHSEGETQYF. In DNA, the CDR3 is TGTGCCAGCAGCGTAGCTCACAGCGAGGGGGAGACCCAGTACTTC.